This T cell receptor beta chain came from a study of blood T cell repertoires in COVID-19. Study summary: The study drew acute and convalescent COVID-19 samples from the United States, Italy and Spain. PBMCs, B-cell-depleted T cells, or T cells were the source of the cDNA or gDNA that made up the material.

The CDR3 spans 14 residues. Between the trimmed V and J ends, which lost 0 bases and 6 bases, there was a span of 12 bases. Germline lookup yields CDR1 SGHDT and CDR2 YYEEEE. Per the original data handling: Nucleated cell counts were estimated from reference gene primer amplification. Some clones are missing from TCRdb's copy, which holds only in-frame ones; the method was immunoSEQ multiplex PCR. Clone size and the V and J calls come from that table; the DNA yielded D and trimming. Of around 300,000 clones listed, roughly 88% were seen once; the top ten hold roughly 9.6%. This clone turned up a few times.

The source material was peripheral blood. The chain couples TRBV5-6 to TRBJ1-2, with D perhaps TRBD1 (6 bases). The sequence was obtained from a woman between 70 and 85 years old with acute or convalescent COVID-19. The CDR3 bases are TGTGCCAGCAGCTTGGACGCGACAGGCCATGGCTACACCTTC. It codes for CASSLDATGHGYTF.